This passage covers 25 T cell receptor beta chains from one sample sequenced in a study of blood T cell repertoires in COVID-19. Sequencing used immunoSEQ multiplex PCR; TCRdb keeps in-frame clones, though not all of them. The sample holds 130,000 to 150,000 clones, roughly 87% seen once. The sequencing sample was made of peripheral blood. The receptors originated from a man between 65 and 85 years old with acute or convalescent COVID-19.

The genes are TRBV29-1 and TRBJ1-4; no clear D. The CDR3 contains 11 residues. Germline V gives CDR1 SQVTM, CDR2 ANQGSEA. Trimming removed 4 bases at V and 5 bases at J, with 5 bases between. In DNA form, the CDR3 reads TGCAGCGTTGGTCAGAATGAAAAACTGTTTTTT. This codes for CSVGQNEKLFF.

This chain connects TRBV12-3 or TRBV12-4 to TRBJ1-5, with a weak D call TRBD1 (6 bases). The CDR3 totals 12 residues. Between the trimmed V and J ends, which lost 6 bases and 5 bases, there was a span of 8 bases. The CDR3 protein is CASSTGYQPQHF. The CDR3, as DNA: TGTGCCAGCAGCACAGGGTATCAGCCCCAGCATTTT.

V is TRBV6-5 and J is TRBJ2-3; D perhaps matches TRBD2 (7 bases). V lost 8 bases and J 2 bases, leaving 17 bases between the germline ends. This CDR3 has 15 amino acids. Germline CDR1 reads MNHEY; CDR2 reads SVGAGI. The CDR3 region is CASGGGRVFTDTQYF. The CDR3 DNA reads TGTGCCAGCGGGGGGGGCAGGGTGTTCACAGATACGCAGTATTTT.

The chain links TRBV2 to TRBJ1-6; a weak D match, TRBD1 (5 bases). This CDR3 has 16 residues. V was trimmed by 2 bases and J by 5 bases, leaving 13 bases between them. In germline, CDR1 is SNHLY, CDR2 FYNNEI. The CDR3 nucleotides read TGTGCCAGCAGTGAACATGGGGGGGAAAATAATTCACCCCTCCACTTT. Amino acids: CASSEHGGENNSPLHF. The variable domain in full, completed from reference TRBV2 and TRBJ1-6, reads EPEVTQTPSHQVTQMGQEVILRCVPISNHLYFYWYRQILGQKVEFLVSFYNNEISEKSEIFDDQFSVERPDGSNFTLKIRSTKLEDSAMYFCASSEHGGENNSPLHFGNGTRLTVT.

About this clone: Other DNA sequences of this sample code for an identical CDR3. This chain connects TRBV20-1 to TRBJ1-1; unclear D gene. Looked up from germline, CDR1 is DFQATT and CDR2 is SNEGSKA (reference sequence). Trimming removed 3 bases at V and 5 bases at J, with 10 bases between. This CDR3 spans 12 amino acids. Written as DNA, the CDR3 is TGCAGTGCTAGTTTGGGCGGGACTGAAGCTTTCTTT. It yields the protein CSASLGGTEAFF.

A few counts support this clone. The rearrangement links TRBV11-2 to TRBJ1-6; unclear D gene. Between the trimmed V and J ends, which lost 3 bases and 8 bases, there was a span of 8 bases. The CDR3 length is 13 residues. Germline V gene lookup returns CDR1 SGHAT and CDR2 FQNNGV. CDR3 protein: CASSFTEDSPLHF. For the CDR3, the DNA is TGTGCCAGCAGCTTTACCGAGGATTCACCCCTCCACTTT. The full variable domain, completed using reference TRBV11-2 and TRBJ1-6, is EAGVAQSPRYKIIEKRQSVAFWCNPISGHATLYWYQQILGQGPKLLIQFQNNGVVDDSQLPKDRFSAERLKGVDSTLKIQPAKLEDSAVYLCASSFTEDSPLHFGNGTRLTVT.

The chain is built from TRBV12-5 and TRBJ1-4; unclear D gene. Trimming cost V 1 base and J 7 bases, with 4 bases left between them. The CDR3 covers 12 residues. The V gene's germline CDR1 is LGHNT and CDR2 FRNRAP. The CDR3 coding sequence is TGTGCTAGTGGTTTGGCCTTTGAAAAACTGTTTTTT. Translating it yields CASGLAFEKLFF.

This clone was detected once. The CDR3 sequence: CASSEARGANEKLFF. The CDR3 DNA reads TGTGCCAGCAGTGAAGCTCGGGGGGCAAATGAAAAACTGTTTTTT. The genes are TRBV2 and TRBJ1-4; perhaps TRBD1 as D (6 bases). From germline, CDR1 is SNHLY and CDR2 FYNNEI. The CDR3 length is 15 residues. Trimming pared 0 bases from V and 5 bases from J, leaving 10 bases between.

The rearrangement links TRBV5-4 to TRBJ2-2, with D perhaps matching TRBD2 (6 bases). Trimming removed 4 bases at V and 6 bases at J, with 13 bases between. This CDR3 is 14 amino acids long. Per germline, CDR1 SGHNT and CDR2 YYREEE (reference sequence). The CDR3 bases are TGTGCCAGCAGCACCAACACGGGGGCCGGGGAGCTGTTTTTT. Translating gives CASSTNTGAGELFF.

This chain uses TRBV7-9 with TRBJ1-1, with unresolved D. The CDR3 totals 16 residues. The germline V gene encodes CDR1 SEHNR and CDR2 FQNEAQ (reference sequence). Trimming shortened V by 1 base and J by 0 bases, and 12 bases separated the two germline ends. The CDR3 sequence is CASSLGLGRMNTEAFF. The CDR3 region has the DNA TGTGCCAGCAGCTTAGGGCTCGGGAGGATGAACACTGAAGCTTTCTTT.

V and J are TRBV5-4 and TRBJ2-2, with a weak D call TRBD1 (6 bases). There are 14 residues in the CDR3. The V end lost 3 bases, the J end lost 6 bases, and 12 bases lay between the germline ends. Looked up from germline, CDR1 is SGHNT and CDR2 is YYREEE (reference sequence). The CDR3 protein is CASSWGPFPGELFF. In DNA form, the CDR3 reads TGTGCCAGCAGCTGGGGGCCATTCCCCGGGGAGCTGTTTTTT. Full variable domain (remainder filled in from reference TRBV5-4 and TRBJ2-2): ETGVTQSPTHLIKTRGQQVTLRCSSQSGHNTVSWYQQALGQGPQFIFQYYREEENGRGNFPPRFSGLQFPNYSSELNVNALELDDSALYLCASSWGPFPGELFFGEGSRLTVL.

This CDR3 is CASSSTGQGLSEAFF. CDR3 DNA: TGTGCCAGCAGCTCTACAGGACAGGGGTTGTCTGAAGCTTTCTTT. The V and J genes are TRBV5-4 and TRBJ1-1; 9 bases map to TRBD1. This CDR3 is 15 amino acids long. Trimming took 3 bases from V and 6 from J; bases not matched to a gene: 9. The germline V gene has CDR1 SGHNT and CDR2 YYREEE (reference sequence). The whole variable domain, filled in from reference TRBV5-4 and TRBJ1-1, reads ETGVTQSPTHLIKTRGQQVTLRCSSQSGHNTVSWYQQALGQGPQFIFQYYREEENGRGNFPPRFSGLQFPNYSSELNVNALELDDSALYLCASSSTGQGLSEAFFGQGTRLTVV.

The rearrangement uses TRBV4-1 and TRBJ2-3, with 15 bases fitting TRBD2. The CDR3 extends over 18 amino acids. Germline loops: CDR1 MGHRA, CDR2 YSYEKL. With 4 bases clipped from V and 6 bases from J, the junction kept 11 bases outside the gene matches. The CDR3 region is CASSPPRTSGRAADTQYF. In DNA, the CDR3 is TGCGCCAGCAGCCCGCCCAGGACTAGCGGGAGGGCGGCCGATACGCAGTATTTT.

The chain carries TRBV5-4 and TRBJ2-4; 7 bases are a match to TRBD1. The CDR3 spans 13 residues. Trimming removed 3 bases from V and 5 bases from J; junction bases left unmatched: 2. The germline V gene has CDR1 SGHNT and CDR2 YYREEE (reference sequence). CDR3 sequence reads: CASSYTGENIQYF. CDR3 bases: TGTGCCAGCAGCTACACAGGGGAAAACATTCAGTACTTC. Combining the CDR3 with reference TRBV5-4 and TRBJ2-4 gives the whole variable domain ETGVTQSPTHLIKTRGQQVTLRCSSQSGHNTVSWYQQALGQGPQFIFQYYREEENGRGNFPPRFSGLQFPNYSSELNVNALELDDSALYLCASSYTGENIQYFGAGTRLSVL.

The chain recombines TRBV7-9 with TRBJ1-2; TRBD1 is a possible D gene (5 bases). The CDR3 contains 13 residues. V gave up 3 bases and J gave up 8 bases, with 13 bases separating them. Germline-derived CDR1 and CDR2 are SEHNR and FQNEAQ (reference sequence). The CDR3 is CASSFRDLIGYTF. In DNA form, the CDR3 reads TGTGCCAGCAGCTTCCGGGACTTGATCGGCTACACCTTC.

The chain recombines TRBV19 with TRBJ1-1; D unresolved. Germline CDR1 and CDR2: LNHDA and SQIVND (reference sequence). The CDR3 is 14 amino acids. Trimming left V 1 base short and J 5 bases short, with 11 bases between. The CDR3 here is CASSIGAARTEAFF. The CDR3 DNA reads as TGTGCCAGTAGTATAGGGGCTGCCCGTACTGAAGCTTTCTTT.

J is TRBJ1-6 and V is TRBV19; D remains unclear. The CDR3 has 13 amino acids. CDR1 and CDR2 from the germline V gene are LNHDA and SQIVND (reference sequence). Trimming shortened V by 5 bases and J by 11 bases, and 13 bases separated the two germline ends. The CDR3 protein is CASSQTAGAPLHF. The CDR3 coding sequence is TGTGCCAGTAGTCAAACCGCCGGGGCACCCCTCCACTTT.

The chain uses TRBV19 and TRBJ2-3; 9 bases line up with TRBD2. This CDR3 contains 15 residues. Germline values: CDR1 LNHDA, CDR2 SQIVND (reference sequence). V was pared by 3 bases and J by 1 base, with 2 bases of the junction left unmatched. In DNA, the CDR3 is TGTGCCAGTAGTATTCGGACTAGCGGCACAGATACGCAGTATTTT. This codes for CASSIRTSGTDTQYF.

The genes are TRBV7-9 and TRBJ2-7, with D tentatively TRBD1 (5 bases). The CDR3 covers 13 residues. Germline assignment: CDR1 SEHNR and CDR2 FQNEAQ (reference sequence). V lost 5 bases and J lost 2, with 10 bases in between. The chain's CDR3 is CASSRGQTYEQYF. The CDR3 DNA is TGTGCCAGCAGCAGGGGCCAGACCTACGAGCAGTACTTC.

This chain uses TRBV14 with TRBJ2-4, with 10 nucleotides matching TRBD1. The CDR3 contains 17 residues. V lost 3 bases and J lost 0; bases outside the gene matches: 5. The germline V gene encodes CDR1 SGHDN and CDR2 FVKESK. CDR3 DNA: TGTGCCAGCAGCCAGGGACAGGGGAACCTAGCCAAAAACATTCAGTACTTC. It is translated as CASSQGQGNLAKNIQYF.

The V call is TRBV19, the J call TRBJ1-4, with D perhaps TRBD1 (5 bases). The CDR3 runs 15 residues. Trimming stripped 4 bases from V and 3 bases from J, with 12 bases between. The germline gives CDR1 LNHDA, CDR2 SQIVND (reference sequence). The CDR3 reads CASSTRDGSNEKLFF. The CDR3 DNA reads as TGTGCCAGTAGTACGCGGGACGGCTCTAATGAAAAACTGTTTTTT.

There are a few counts of this clone. The chain has TRBV28 and TRBJ1-2; D might be TRBD1 (6 bases). Trimming stripped 5 bases from V and 0 bases from J, with 13 bases between. Per the germline V gene, CDR1 is MDHEN and CDR2 is SYDVKM. The CDR3 extends over 15 amino acids. In nucleotides, the CDR3 is TGTGCCAGCAGTACCGCCGGGACAACTAACTATGGCTACACCTTC. This translates into CASSTAGTTNYGYTF.

V gene TRBV5-1 combines with J gene TRBJ2-7; D unclear. V was pared by 7 bases and J by 3 bases, with 11 bases between. The CDR3 covers 12 residues. Germline values: CDR1 SGHRS, CDR2 YFSETQ. The DNA of the CDR3 is TGCGCCAGCGGGCTATACGGCTACGAGCAGTACTTC. Translated: CASGLYGYEQYF.

This chain uses TRBV6-1 with TRBJ1-5; D uncertain. CDR3 length: 15 residues. The V and J ends lost 2 bases and 7 bases respectively, with 15 bases between them. From germline, CDR1 is MNHNS and CDR2 SASEGT. Here the CDR3 reads CASSESGGFEQPQHF. CDR3 nucleotide sequence: TGTGCCAGCAGTGAAAGTGGAGGGTTCGAACAGCCCCAGCATTTT.

Only a few counts were recorded for this clone. The chain has TRBV25-1 and TRBJ1-6; D not resolved. The CDR3 totals 15 residues. Trimming took 3 bases from V and 0 from J, leaving 6 bases between them. CDR1 is MGHDK, CDR2 SYGVNS, per germline. Written as DNA, the CDR3 is TGTGCCAGCAGTGAGGGGAGCTCCTATAATTCACCCCTCCACTTT. Protein: CASSEGSSYNSPLHF.